These T cell receptor beta chains were read from a single sample in a study of response to subunit inactivated influenza vaccine. One entry per CDR3 protein results from TCRdb running MiXCR on the RT-PCR reads. Of 750,000 to 850,000 distinct CDR3 sequences in the sample, roughly 18% were seen once. The sample consisted of PBMCs from blood, taken 4 to 6 days after vaccination. These receptors were taken from a man between 50 and 59 years old who received an inactivated influenza vaccine. The CDR3 runs from the conserved cysteine through the conserved F or W. The order of the fields is D gene, J gene, clone size, V gene, CDR3 protein, CDR3 DNA. D genes are given only for firm matches. For some rows the clone size is stated as once, few or many, or as a class when expanded; others skip it.

>.|TRBJ2-1|few|TRBV24-1
CATSVGTFGHEQFF
TGTGCCACCAGTGTGGGGACATTCGGTCATGAGCAGTTCTTC
>.|TRBJ2-4|few|TRBV20-1
CSAIPNGGGPQNIQYF
TGCAGTGCTATCCCAAACGGTGGGGGGCCCCAAAACATTCAGTACTTC
>TRBD2|TRBJ2-7|few|TRBV6-5
CASSYRGGAYEQYF
TGTGCCAGCAGTTATAGGGGAGGGGCCTACGAGCAGTACTTC
>TRBD1|TRBJ1-5|few|TRBV29-1
CSVGDGTGPNQPQHF
TGCAGCGTTGGAGACGGGACAGGGCCGAATCAGCCCCAGCATTTT
>.|TRBJ2-7|.|TRBV6-2/TRBV6-3
CASSYLPTYEQYF
TGTGCCAGCAGTTACCTACCCACTTACGAGCAGTACTTC
>.|TRBJ1-1|few|TRBV6-1
CASSEVPNTEAFF
TGTGCCAGCAGTGAGGTACCGAACACTGAAGCTTTCTTT
>.|TRBJ2-1|few|TRBV11-2
CASRPLPSPGLSSYNEQFF
TGTGCCAGCAGACCTCTCCCGTCTCCGGGGCTGAGCTCCTACAATGAGCAGTTCTTC
>TRBD2|TRBJ2-1|.|TRBV20-1
CSAPTRLAGDYNEQFF
TGCAGTGCACCAACTCGACTAGCGGGGGATTACAATGAGCAGTTCTTC
>TRBD2|TRBJ2-3|.|TRBV6-2/TRBV6-3
CASSYNGGAPDTQYF
TGTGCCAGCAGTTATAACGGGGGGGCCCCAGATACGCAGTATTTT
>TRBD2|TRBJ2-5|few|TRBV5-1
CASSLATTLAGETQYF
TGCGCCAGCAGCTTGGCCACGACCCTAGCGGGAGAGACCCAGTACTTC
>TRBD2|TRBJ2-5|.|TRBV29-1
CSVPGGGGGETQYF
TGCAGCGTTCCCGGAGGAGGCGGGGGTGAGACCCAGTACTTC
>.|TRBJ2-7|many|TRBV12-3/TRBV12-4
CASSSTRGEASYEQYF
TGTGCCAGCAGTTCCACCAGGGGGGAGGCCTCCTACGAGCAGTACTTC
>TRBD2|TRBJ2-7|.|TRBV29-1
CSVWTSANYEQYF
TGCAGCGTTTGGACTAGCGCGAACTACGAGCAGTACTTC
>.|TRBJ1-3|.|TRBV18
CASSPGGLGNTIYF
TGTGCCAGCTCACCAGGAGGTCTTGGAAACACCATATATTTT
>.|TRBJ2-1|few|TRBV6-1
CASSDRDGKYNEQFF
TGTGCCAGCAGCGACCGGGACGGGAAATACAATGAGCAGTTCTTC
>.|TRBJ2-7|few|TRBV6-6
CASSPPGEQYF
TGTGCCAGCAGTCCCCCCGGGGAACAGTACTTC
>.|TRBJ2-7|many|TRBV5-1
CASSLVPGDYEQYF
TGCGCCAGCAGCTTGGTTCCCGGGGACTACGAGCAGTACTTC
>.|TRBJ2-5|.|TRBV7-2
CASSLISESLQETQYF
TGTGCCAGCAGCTTAATTTCCGAGAGCCTACAAGAGACCCAGTACTTC
>.|TRBJ1-2|few|TRBV6-1
CASTDTDSPGYTF
TGTGCCAGCACCGATACAGATTCCCCTGGCTACACCTTC
>.|TRBJ2-5|many|TRBV2
CASRGQQETQYF
TGTGCCAGCAGGGGTCAACAAGAGACCCAGTACTTC
>.|TRBJ2-7|many|TRBV5-1
CASSPPGDEQYF
TGCGCCAGCAGCCCCCCAGGGGACGAGCAGTACTTC
>.|TRBJ1-1|.|TRBV3-1
CASSQGLGFEAFF
TGTGCCAGCAGCCAAGGGTTAGGATTTGAAGCTTTCTTT
>.|TRBJ2-6|.|TRBV4-2
CASSQPAGSSGANVLTF
TGTGCCAGCAGCCAACCGGCCGGGAGCTCTGGGGCCAACGTCCTGACTTTC
>TRBD2|TRBJ2-3|.|TRBV6-2/TRBV6-3
CASSPGSWTRADTQYF
TGTGCCAGCAGCCCCGGATCCTGGACTAGGGCCGATACGCAGTATTTT
>TRBD2|TRBJ2-7|few|TRBV20-1
CSAGDPGLGIYEQYF
TGCAGTGCGGGGGATCCGGGACTAGGAATCTACGAGCAGTACTTC
>TRBD1|TRBJ1-5|.|TRBV18
CASSPPGRGAQHF
TGTGCCAGCTCACCACCGGGCAGGGGGGCCCAGCATTTT
>.|TRBJ1-5|few|TRBV27
CASSLSIRVQPQHF
TGTGCCAGCAGTTTATCAATCAGGGTCCAGCCCCAGCATTTT
>TRBD1|TRBJ2-3|few|TRBV25-1
CASRGQGAADTQYF
TGTGCCAGCAGGGGACAGGGGGCTGCAGATACGCAGTATTTT
>.|TRBJ2-5|.|TRBV20-1
CSARAPARAGETQYF
TGCAGTGCTAGAGCCCCGGCCCGAGCAGGAGAGACCCAGTACTTC
>TRBD2|TRBJ2-3|.|TRBV5-1
CASSLDPTGTGRVTQYF
TGCGCCAGCAGCTTGGACCCTACAGGGACCGGGAGGGTTACGCAGTATTTT
>.|TRBJ1-6|.|TRBV7-2
CASSLGTGYSPLHF
TGTGCCAGCAGCTTAGGGACGGGGTATTCACCCCTCCACTTT
>.|TRBJ2-1|many|TRBV3-1
CASSQLAFSYNEQFF
TGTGCCAGCAGCCAACTAGCGTTTTCCTACAATGAGCAGTTCTTC
>TRBD1|TRBJ1-1|many|TRBV15
CATSGRRGRLTEAFF
TGTGCCACCAGCGGACGGAGGGGGCGCTTAACTGAAGCTTTCTTT
>.|TRBJ1-6|.|TRBV10-3
CAISAQGAAGSPLHF
TGTGCCATCAGTGCACAGGGCGCAGCGGGTTCACCCCTCCACTTT
>.|TRBJ2-5|many|TRBV5-1
CASSLEVETQYF
TGCGCCAGCAGCTTGGAGGTGGAAACCCAGTACTTC
>TRBD1|TRBJ2-5|few|TRBV10-3
CAISTGTGSETQYF
TGTGCCATCAGCACCGGGACAGGGTCCGAGACCCAGTACTTC
>.|TRBJ2-5|few|TRBV27
CASSLYNDPRTQYF
TGTGCCAGCAGTTTATATAATGACCCCCGGACCCAGTACTTC
>TRBD2|TRBJ2-1|few|TRBV2
CASYAGTSDVSYNEQFF
TGTGCCAGCTACGCCGGGACTAGCGACGTCTCCTACAATGAGCAGTTCTTC
>TRBD2|TRBJ2-1|few|TRBV4-3
CASSRTGGNNEQFF
TGCGCCAGCAGCCGTACGGGAGGGAACAATGAGCAGTTCTTC
>TRBD2|TRBJ2-5|.|TRBV5-1
CASRPLAGQETQYF
TGCGCCAGCAGACCCCTAGCGGGGCAAGAGACCCAGTACTTC
>.|TRBJ2-7|.|TRBV5-8
CASRSDREQYF
TGTGCCAGCAGATCAGACCGCGAGCAGTACTTC
>TRBD2|TRBJ2-1|.|TRBV4-3
CASSHSGGAFYNEQFF
TGCGCCAGCAGCCATAGCGGGGGGGCCTTTTACAATGAGCAGTTCTTC
>TRBD1|TRBJ2-7|many|TRBV5-1
CASSLWTGGDEQYF
TGCGCCAGCAGCTTGTGGACAGGGGGGGACGAGCAGTACTTC
>TRBD1|TRBJ1-2|few|TRBV20-1
CSAAPDRAGGYTF
TGCAGTGCTGCTCCAGACAGGGCGGGTGGCTACACCTTC
>.|TRBJ2-7|many|TRBV2
CASSNPGGREYEQYF
TGTGCCAGCAGCAACCCCGGGGGCAGGGAGTACGAGCAGTACTTC
>.|TRBJ2-3|few|TRBV20-1
CSANGVTFPDTQYF
TGCAGTGCTAATGGGGTGACCTTCCCAGATACGCAGTATTTT
>.|TRBJ1-1|few|TRBV5-1
CASSFIGENTEAFF
TGCGCCAGCAGCTTCATAGGGGAGAACACTGAAGCTTTCTTT
>.|TRBJ2-7|.|TRBV3-1
CASSNAQGRYEQYF
TGTGCCAGCAGTAACGCCCAGGGGCGGTACGAGCAGTACTTC
>.|TRBJ2-5|.|TRBV4-3
CASSQEGWWGETQYF
TGCGCCAGCAGCCAAGAAGGCTGGTGGGGAGAGACCCAGTACTTC
>TRBD2|TRBJ2-1|few|TRBV20-1
CSARDRAGGYNEQFF
TGCAGTGCTAGAGATCGAGCGGGAGGGTACAATGAGCAGTTCTTC
>TRBD2|TRBJ2-3|.|TRBV28
CASTGGGAMPDTQYF
TGTGCCAGCACCGGCGGGGGGGCCATGCCAGATACGCAGTATTTT
>TRBD1|TRBJ1-2|.|TRBV10-3
CAIYRQGLSGYTF
TGTGCCATTTATCGACAGGGCCTGAGTGGCTACACCTTC